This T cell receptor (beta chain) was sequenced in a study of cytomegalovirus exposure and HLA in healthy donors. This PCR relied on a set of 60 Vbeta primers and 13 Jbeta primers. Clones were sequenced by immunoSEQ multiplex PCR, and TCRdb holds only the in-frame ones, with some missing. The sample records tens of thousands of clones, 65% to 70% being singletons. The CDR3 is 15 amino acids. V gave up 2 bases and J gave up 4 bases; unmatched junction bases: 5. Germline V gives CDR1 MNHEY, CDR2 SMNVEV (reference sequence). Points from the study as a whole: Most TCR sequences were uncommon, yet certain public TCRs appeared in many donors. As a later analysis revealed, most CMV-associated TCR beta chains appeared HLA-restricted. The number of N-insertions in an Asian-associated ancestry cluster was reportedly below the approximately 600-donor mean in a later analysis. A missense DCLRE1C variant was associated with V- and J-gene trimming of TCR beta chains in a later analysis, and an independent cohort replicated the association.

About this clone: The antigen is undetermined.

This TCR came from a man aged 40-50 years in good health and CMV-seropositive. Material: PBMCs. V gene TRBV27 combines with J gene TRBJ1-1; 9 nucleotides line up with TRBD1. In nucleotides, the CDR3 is TGTGCCAGCAGTTTAATCCCGGGACAGGGCACTGAAGCTTTCTTT. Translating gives CASSLIPGQGTEAFF.